This T cell receptor (beta chain) was sequenced in a study of CD8 T cells in Susac syndrome. The RNA, about 0.5 to 1 ug, was put through reverse transcription using random hexamers. Amplification of TCR beta CDR3 spanned 54 Vbeta and 13 Jbeta via immunoSEQ multiplex PCR. MiXCR, applied by TCRdb to the immunoSEQ multiplex PCR reads, yields one record per CDR3 protein. The table includes some 210,000 distinct CDR3 sequences, approximately 94% detected once. Sequencing of TCR beta covered CD8+ and CD4+ T cells obtained from blood. The patients with Susac syndrome satisfied recently defined diagnostic criteria for either definite or probable disease. The clonotype comes from a human donor with Susac syndrome. The sequenced material came from CD4+ T cells from PBMCs.

CDR3: CASSGVLDRDTQYF. CDR3 DNA sequence: TGTGCCAGCAGTGGGGTGTTGGACAGGGATACGCAGTATTTT. The chain carries TRBV2 and TRBJ2-3, with TRBD1 identical over 7 bases. Germline CDR1 and CDR2: SNHLY and FYNNEI. Trimming removed 4 bases from V and 6 bases from J; junction bases left unmatched: 7. The CDR3 totals 14 residues.